The 28 T cell receptor beta chains presented below share a single source sample, sequenced in a study of T cell repertoires in cytomegalovirus infection. TCRdb independently ran MiXCR on the reads; one entry per CDR3 protein. The sample includes under 350,000 distinct CDR3 sequences, about 20% of them seen just once. Their recognized antigens are unknown. The source material was cultured PBMCs, sampled from culture after CMV antigen stimulation. These receptors all stem from a human donor in good health (CMV status not recorded). Some clones in this sample may be carry-over from other donors' samples.

CDR3 region: CSARESGVMSQPQHF. The CDR3 coding sequence is TGCAGTGCTAGAGAATCGGGGGTAATGAGTCAGCCCCAGCATTTT. V gene TRBV20-1 combines with J gene TRBJ1-5, with D maybe TRBD1 (5 bases). V lost 0 bases to trimming and J lost 6 bases, with 15 bases between them. The length of the CDR3 is 15 residues. Germline values: CDR1 DFQATT, CDR2 SNEGSKA (reference sequence).

This clonotype has a handful of counts. The chain joins TRBV12-3 or TRBV12-4 to TRBJ2-1, with 13 bases fitting TRBD2. The junction had 8 bases not matched to a gene; V was cut back by 4 bases and J by 11 bases. The CDR3 has 15 residues. The CDR3 sequence is CASSSPGLAGFKQFF. For the CDR3, the DNA is TGTGCCAGCAGTTCTCCGGGACTAGCGGGATTTAAGCAGTTCTTC.

The chain recombines TRBV6-5 with TRBJ1-6; 7 nucleotides agree with TRBD1. V trimming: 0 bases; J trimming: 10 bases; junction bases outside the gene matches: 6. The CDR3 covers 15 residues. In germline, CDR1 is MNHEY, CDR2 SVGAGI. For the CDR3, the DNA is TGTGCCAGCAGTTACTCGGAGGGGGCGAAATCACCCCTCCACTTT. This encodes CASSYSEGAKSPLHF.

Concerning this clonotype: This likely comes from a read error, as the CDR3 has no conserved phenylalanine or tryptophan at its end. This chain joins TRBV20-1 and TRBJ1-5; D gene unclear. V lost 4 bases to trimming and J lost 2 bases, with 9 bases between them. CDR3 length: 13 residues. Germline V lookup: CDR1 DFQATT, CDR2 SNEGSKA (reference sequence). The CDR3 region is CSANGQGNQPQHS. CDR3 DNA sequence: TGCAGTGCTAACGGGCAGGGCAATCAGCCCCAGCATTCT.

The rearrangement links TRBV6-2 or TRBV6-3 to TRBJ1-1, with 8 bases that match TRBD1. Per germline, CDR1 MNHEY and CDR2 SVGEGT. This CDR3 comprises 15 residues. The junction had 4 bases not matched to a gene; V was cut back by 4 bases and J by 0 bases. CDR3 residues: CASSFRGLLNTEAFF. The CDR3 DNA reads TGTGCCAGCAGTTTCAGGGGGCTTCTGAACACTGAAGCTTTCTTT.

The chain employs TRBV12-3 or TRBV12-4 and TRBJ1-1; D uncertain. Trimming removed 4 bases at V and 5 bases at J, with 11 bases between. This CDR3 region has 13 residues. The CDR3, as DNA: TGTGCCAGCAGTTATGTGGTAACGACTGAAGCTTTCTTT. It translates to CASSYVVTTEAFF.

In its sample, this clonotype was seen a few times. This sequence joins TRBV12-3 or TRBV12-4 and TRBJ2-2; D uncertain. V lost 7 bases, J lost 3 bases, and 24 bases lay in between. The CDR3 length is 18 residues. The CDR3 DNA sequence: TGTGCCAGCATTGCCCCCCGGACGTTTACTATTGACACCGGGGAGCTGTTTTTT. This encodes CASIAPRTFTIDTGELFF.

The chain carries TRBV4-1 and TRBJ1-1; D is ambiguous. The CDR3 runs to 13 residues. Germline CDR1 MGHRA, CDR2 YSYEKL. V gave up 0 bases and J gave up 10 bases, with 12 bases separating them. The CDR3 DNA reads TGCGCCAGCAGCCAAGATGAGCTCGCAGTAGCTTTCTTT. Amino acid sequence: CASSQDELAVAFF.

This clonotype has ten or more counts. The chain is built from TRBV7-9 and TRBJ2-5; no clear D. The CDR3 is 14 residues long. The V gene lost 3 bases and the J gene lost 2 bases, with 10 bases spanning the gap. Looked up from germline, CDR1 is SEHNR and CDR2 is FQNEAQ (reference sequence). In DNA, the CDR3 is TGTGCCAGCAGCTTGATATCAGGACAAGAGACCCAGTACTTC. Translating it yields CASSLISGQETQYF. Full variable domain (rest looked up from reference TRBV7-9 and TRBJ2-5): DTGVSQNPRHKITKRGQNVTFRCDPISEHNRLYWYRQTLGQGPEFLTYFQNEAQLEKSRLLSDRFSAERPKGSFSTLEIQRTEQGDSAMYLCASSLISGQETQYFGPGTRLLVL.

The chain combines TRBV12-3 or TRBV12-4 with TRBJ2-1; 8 positions match TRBD2. Trimming took 7 bases from V and 6 from J; bases not matched to a gene: 17. The CDR3 extends over 17 amino acids. The CDR3 spells CASTGTLGLVGSNEQFF. CDR3 bases: TGTGCCAGCACCGGGACATTGGGACTAGTCGGGAGCAATGAGCAGTTCTTC.

The sample holds many counts of this clonotype. This CDR3 reads CATRGRGIAEAFF. Here the CDR3 DNA reads TGTGCCACCCGTGGCAGGGGTATCGCTGAAGCTTTCTTT. The rearrangement uses TRBV6-1 and TRBJ1-1; possible D gene TRBD1, 6 bases. This CDR3 is built from 13 residues. The V end lost 10 bases, the J end lost 6 bases, and 18 bases lay between the germline ends. Looked up from germline, CDR1 is MNHNS and CDR2 is SASEGT.

This clonotype was counted a few times. The rearrangement links TRBV12-3 or TRBV12-4 to TRBJ2-2; no clear D gene. The CDR3 sequence is 14 residues long. Trimming shortened V by 6 bases and J by 4 bases, and 12 bases separated the two germline ends. CDR3 nucleotide sequence: TGTGCCAGCAGCGCCGGCCACACCACCGGGGAGCTGTTTTTT. Its protein is CASSAGHTTGELFF.

The J gene is TRBJ2-3, the V gene TRBV10-3, with D perhaps given as TRBD1 or TRBD2 (5 bases each). The CDR3 runs to 13 residues. Between the trimmed V and J ends, which lost 4 bases and 12 bases, there was a span of 17 bases. Germline assignment: CDR1 ENHRY and CDR2 SYGVKD. CDR3 in DNA: TGTGCCATCAGTGGATCGACCGGGGCTCAACAGTATTTT. Translating it yields CAISGSTGAQQYF.

This chain connects TRBV9 to TRBJ2-3; 9 bases line up with TRBD2. Germline-derived CDR1 and CDR2 are SGDLS and YYNGEE. Unmatched junction bases numbered 3, after V lost 3 bases and J lost 1 base. This CDR3 has 15 residues. Here the CDR3 DNA reads TGTGCCAGCAGCGCTCGGACTAGCGGCACAGATACGCAGTATTTT. Amino acid sequence: CASSARTSGTDTQYF.

The chain carries TRBV11-2 and TRBJ2-6; either TRBD1 or TRBD2 may fit D (5 bases each). Germline loops: CDR1 SGHAT, CDR2 FQNNGV. V was pared by 5 bases and J by 2 bases, with 19 bases between. The CDR3 sequence is 18 residues long. CDR3 in DNA: TGTGCCAGCAGCGTACACAGGACCGGGGTCCCTGGGGCCAACGTCCTGACTTTC. Translating it yields CASSVHRTGVPGANVLTF.

This clonotype was counted at least ten times. The chain links TRBV28 to TRBJ1-5; D is unclear. CDR3 length: 12 amino acids. Between the trimmed V and J ends, which lost 6 bases and 4 bases, there was a span of 7 bases. CDR1 is MDHEN, CDR2 SYDVKM, per germline. CDR3 DNA: TGTGCCAGCAGCCCTCTTAATCAGCCCCAGCATTTT. Its protein product is CASSPLNQPQHF.

J is TRBJ2-5 and V is TRBV7-2; no firm D call. The V gene's germline CDR1 is SGHTA and CDR2 FQGNSA. Trimming stripped 3 bases from V and 4 bases from J, with 9 bases between. This CDR3 comprises 13 residues. CDR3 in DNA: TGTGCCAGCAGCTTCGGGCTAGGAGAGACCCAGTACTTC. Its protein product is CASSFGLGETQYF. The whole variable domain, filled in from reference TRBV7-2 and TRBJ2-5, reads GAGVSQSPSNKVTEKGKDVELRCDPISGHTALYWYRQSLGQGLEFLIYFQGNSAPDKSGLPSDRFSAERTGGSVSTLTIQRTQQEDSAVYLCASSFGLGETQYFGPGTRLLVL.

The rearrangement joins TRBV19 to TRBJ1-5; D unresolved. V was clipped by 3 bases and J by 5 bases, with 5 bases between them. Germline V gene sequence: CDR1 LNHDA, CDR2 SQIVND (reference sequence). CDR3 size: 12 residues. CDR3: CASSIPDQPQHF. CDR3 sequence (DNA): TGTGCCAGTAGTATCCCAGATCAGCCCCAGCATTTT.

The chain links TRBV28 to TRBJ1-1, with a tentative D call TRBD1 (6 bases). Germline V lookup: CDR1 MDHEN, CDR2 SYDVKM. The CDR3 length is 15 residues. The V end was cut by 7 bases, the J end by 7 bases, with 22 bases between. CDR3 amino acids: CASTNGEGKGVEAFF. In DNA form, the CDR3 reads TGTGCCAGCACCAACGGGGAGGGGAAGGGGGTTGAAGCTTTCTTT.

This clonotype showed up just a few times. The genes are TRBV24-1 and TRBJ2-3; TRBD2 aligns across 10 bases. There are 16 residues in the CDR3. Germline values: CDR1 KGHDR, CDR2 SFDVKD. Trimming took 4 bases from V and 2 from J; bases not matched to a gene: 5. The CDR3 here is CATSDQSGRDTDTQYF. CDR3 DNA sequence: TGTGCCACCAGTGACCAAAGCGGGAGGGACACAGATACGCAGTATTTT.

This clonotype has just a few counts. This chain links TRBV20-1 with TRBJ1-3; 7 positions agree with TRBD1. Germline V gene sequence: CDR1 DFQATT, CDR2 SNEGSKA (reference sequence). V lost 6 bases and J lost 0; bases outside the gene matches: 5. The CDR3 is made up of 14 amino acids. The CDR3 loop reads CSARDSVSGNTIYF. For the CDR3, the DNA is TGCAGTGCAAGGGACAGCGTCTCTGGAAACACCATATATTTT.

The chain uses TRBV27 and TRBJ1-2; D not resolved. V gave up 7 bases and J gave up 5 bases, with 14 bases separating them. The CDR3 has 13 residues. The germline CDR1 and CDR2 sequences are MNHEY and SMNVEV (reference sequence). CDR3 protein: CASKPGTFYGYTF. The DNA of the CDR3 is TGTGCCAGCAAGCCGGGAACCTTTTATGGCTACACCTTC.

The chain has TRBV12-3 or TRBV12-4 and TRBJ1-6, with 7 bases matching TRBD1. V shed 7 bases and J 5 bases; nucleotides not matched to a gene: 5. The CDR3 is 14 amino acids. The CDR3 loop reads CASTPQGNNSPLHF. For the CDR3, the DNA is TGTGCCAGCACCCCACAGGGGAATAATTCACCCCTCCACTTT.

This clonotype showed up many times. The rearrangement uses TRBV7-9 and TRBJ2-1; TRBD1 is a possible D gene (7 bases). V lost 5 bases to trimming and J lost 6 bases, with 23 bases between them. The length of the CDR3 is 17 residues. In germline, CDR1 is SEHNR, CDR2 FQNEAQ (reference sequence). CDR3: CASSVKNAGQHINEQFF. CDR3 bases: TGTGCCAGCAGCGTAAAAAACGCGGGACAGCATATCAATGAGCAGTTCTTC.

This chain connects TRBV27 to TRBJ2-1; 9 bases align to TRBD2. Germline V gene sequence: CDR1 MNHEY, CDR2 SMNVEV (reference sequence). The CDR3 length is 16 residues. With 3 bases clipped from V and 7 bases from J, the junction kept 10 bases outside the gene matches. The CDR3 nucleotides read TGTGCCAGCAGTTTCCTCGGCGGGAGGGGTGGTAATGAGCAGTTCTTC. It encodes CASSFLGGRGGNEQFF.

The chain carries TRBV20-1 and TRBJ2-5; possibly TRBD1 or TRBD2 for D (6 bases each). Between the trimmed V and J ends, which lost 5 bases and 5 bases, there was a span of 15 bases. The germline gives CDR1 DFQATT, CDR2 SNEGSKA (reference sequence). There are 13 residues in the CDR3. CDR3 sequence reads: CSAGGPDGETQYF. The DNA of the CDR3 is TGCAGTGCTGGGGGGCCAGATGGGGAGACCCAGTACTTC.

The rearrangement joins TRBV12-3 or TRBV12-4 to TRBJ2-5; the D gene is possibly TRBD2 (6 bases). CDR3 length: 14 residues. V was pared by 2 bases and J by 5 bases, with 12 bases between. The CDR3 DNA follows: TGTGCCAGCAGTTTATCACCGAGCGGGGAGACCCAGTACTTC. Translating it yields CASSLSPSGETQYF.

Comments on this clonotype: Its ends do not fully match the called genes, so a read error is possible. J is TRBJ1-4 and V is TRBV7-9; D gene unclear. Germline V gene lookup returns CDR1 SEHNR and CDR2 FQNEAQ (reference sequence). This CDR3 spans 17 amino acids. Here the CDR3 reads CASTLGRVGLANEKLFF. The CDR3 nucleotides read TGTGCCAGCACCTTAGGGAGAGTCGGCTTGGCTAATGAAAAACTGTTTTTT.